Below, 2 T cell receptor beta chains from the same sample are listed, as sequenced in a study of blood T cell repertoires in COVID-19. TCRdb's table, derived via immunoSEQ multiplex PCR, lists solely in-frame clones and lacks some. This sample has tens of thousands of clones; under 90% occur once, and the top ten carry about 12%. Material for sequencing was peripheral blood. These receptors were taken from a human donor in a cohort sampled during active COVID-19.

This clone has more than one count but fewer than ten. This chain joins TRBV4-1 and TRBJ1-5; D gene unclear. Per germline, CDR1 MGHRA and CDR2 YSYEKL. The CDR3 spans 16 residues. V was cut by 0 bases and J by 1 base, with 10 bases left in between. The CDR3 protein is CASSQEVTVSNQPQHF. The CDR3 DNA follows: TGCGCCAGCAGCCAAGAGGTAACGGTGAGCAATCAGCCCCAGCATTTT.

This chain links TRBV11-3 with TRBJ2-1, with D possibly being TRBD1 (5 bases). The CDR3 is 14 amino acids. The V end lost 0 bases, the J end lost 8 bases, and 11 bases lay between the germline ends. Germline CDR1 reads SGHNT; CDR2 reads YENEEA. CDR3 region: CASSLDAGLDEQFF. In DNA, the CDR3 is TGTGCCAGCAGCTTAGATGCAGGGCTCGATGAGCAGTTCTTC.